Listed here are 14 T cell receptor beta chains from one sample, sequenced in a study of B cell selection in AIRE deficiency. Conventional CD4 T cells were sorted as CD4+CD127+ cells. Data came from immunoSEQ multiplex PCR; TCRdb stores just in-frame clones and leaves some out. The sample carries around 23,000 clones, 95% to 96% recorded once. The sequenced sample was CD4+CD127+ conventional T cells sorted from PBMCs. The source of these receptors is a human donor in good health.

The chain recombines TRBV15 with TRBJ2-3; a weak D match, TRBD1 (5 bases). Trimming removed 9 bases from V and 0 bases from J, with 13 bases in between. The CDR3 runs 14 residues. Germline CDR1 LNHNV, CDR2 YYDKDF (reference sequence). CDR3 bases: TGTGCCACGCTTAGGGGTTTTAGCACAGATACGCAGTATTTT. This sequence encodes CATLRGFSTDTQYF.

The genes are TRBV7-2 and TRBJ2-5; tentatively, D is TRBD2 (6 bases). CDR1 is SGHTA, CDR2 FQGNSA, per germline. Between the trimmed V and J ends, which lost 1 base and 5 bases, there was a span of 14 bases. The CDR3 has 15 residues. CDR3 sequence reads: CASSLGLGPLETQYF. The CDR3 nucleotides are TGTGCCAGCAGCTTAGGACTAGGTCCCTTGGAGACCCAGTACTTC.

This clone was found once. The chain is built from TRBV6-1 and TRBJ1-2; 7 bases match TRBD1. CDR1 and CDR2 (germline): MNHNS, SASEGT. V gave up 10 bases and J gave up 5 bases; unmatched junction bases: 13. This CDR3 region has 14 residues. The DNA for the CDR3 is TGTGCCACCCGAAAGACAGGGAAGGTGTATGGCTACACCTTC. The encoded protein is CATRKTGKVYGYTF.

This clone was picked up one time. The chain joins TRBV6-1 to TRBJ1-3; no reliable D call. From germline, CDR1 is MNHNS and CDR2 SASEGT. V lost 3 bases, J lost 0 bases, and 18 bases lay in between. CDR3 size: 18 residues. The CDR3 DNA reads as TGTGCCAGCAGTGACCCGGGAGTGTACAGCTACTCTGGAAACACCATATATTTT. It codes for CASSDPGVYSYSGNTIYF.

This clone showed up just once. The V gene is TRBV14, the J gene TRBJ1-1; possible D gene TRBD1, 6 bases. Germline V lookup: CDR1 SGHDN, CDR2 FVKESK. V lost 2 bases and J lost 4, with 14 bases in between. The CDR3 sequence is 15 residues long. CDR3 amino acids: CASSQFEGVLTEAFF. As DNA, the CDR3 is TGTGCCAGCAGCCAATTTGAGGGGGTTCTCACTGAAGCTTTCTTT.

This clone was detected once. This sequence joins TRBV5-4 and TRBJ1-1, with D maybe TRBD1 (5 bases). This CDR3 is built from 13 residues. In germline, CDR1 is SGHNT, CDR2 YYREEE (reference sequence). V was trimmed by 1 base and J by 4 bases, leaving 8 bases between them. Here the CDR3 DNA reads TGTGCCAGCAGCTTGACGCAGGGCACTGAAGCTTTCTTT. Protein sequence: CASSLTQGTEAFF.

The chain links TRBV9 to TRBJ2-7; TRBD2 matches 12 bases. CDR1 and CDR2 (germline): SGDLS, YYNGEE. The junction had 4 bases not matched to a gene; V was cut back by 3 bases and J by 3 bases. This CDR3 is built from 15 residues. The CDR3 spells CASSGRTSGNYEQYF. The CDR3 bases are TGTGCCAGCAGCGGTCGGACTAGCGGGAACTACGAGCAGTACTTC.

This chain connects TRBV9 to TRBJ2-7, with 9 nucleotides matching TRBD1. V trimming: 3 bases; J trimming: 4 bases; junction bases outside the gene matches: 17. Germline CDR1 reads SGDLS; CDR2 reads YYNGEE. The CDR3 is 18 amino acids. CDR3 nucleotide sequence: TGTGCCAGCAGCGCCGCCCCCTTTTCCGGGACAGGGCGTTACGAGCAGTACTTC. This sequence encodes CASSAAPFSGTGRYEQYF.

CDR3 loop: CAISEDGRETQYF. Here the CDR3 DNA reads TGTGCCATCAGTGAGGATGGGAGGGAGACCCAGTACTTC. This chain links TRBV10-3 with TRBJ2-5; a weak D match, TRBD2 (6 bases). Trimming took off 2 bases at V and 5 bases at J, with 9 bases between the two ends. The CDR3 runs to 13 residues. Germline CDR1 is ENHRY and CDR2 is SYGVKD.

The rearrangement uses TRBV11-2 and TRBJ1-5, with D possibly TRBD1 on 5 matching bases. CDR3 length equals 16 residues. Trimming cost V 3 bases and J 3 bases, with 15 bases left between them. Germline V gene data show CDR1 as SGHAT and CDR2 as FQNNGV. This CDR3 is CASSFRAGWDNQPQHF. DNA for the CDR3: TGTGCCAGCAGCTTCCGGGCAGGGTGGGACAATCAGCCCCAGCATTTT.

V and J are TRBV2 and TRBJ1-1, with 9 bases matching TRBD1. This CDR3 comprises 14 residues. Per germline, CDR1 SNHLY and CDR2 FYNNEI. V shed 5 bases and J 1 base; nucleotides not matched to a gene: 2. This chain's CDR3 is CASSRQGGNTEAFF. CDR3 in DNA: TGTGCCAGCAGTCGACAGGGGGGGAACACTGAAGCTTTCTTT.

The V and J genes are TRBV7-8 and TRBJ1-1; 8 bases map to TRBD1. The CDR3 contains 15 residues. Looked up from germline, CDR1 is SGHVS and CDR2 is FQNEAQ. The V segment lost 4 bases and the J segment 1 base; nucleotides outside the gene matches: 5. DNA for the CDR3: TGTGCCAGCAGCTCCCGAGGGACAGGGAACACTGAAGCTTTCTTT. This encodes CASSSRGTGNTEAFF.

V usage is TRBV5-4 and J usage is TRBJ2-7; 9 nucleotides line up with TRBD2. The V and J ends lost 0 bases and 0 bases, in that order; junction bases with no gene match: 4. The CDR3 sequence is 16 residues long. The germline V gene encodes CDR1 SGHNT and CDR2 YYREEE (reference sequence). CDR3 in amino acids: CASSLGLAESSYEQYF. As DNA, the CDR3 is TGTGCCAGCAGCTTGGGACTAGCGGAAAGCTCCTACGAGCAGTACTTC.

The genes are TRBV2 and TRBJ1-5; 7 positions match TRBD1. The J segment lost 9 bases and the V segment lost 5 bases, leaving 16 bases of the junction unmatched. Germline CDR1 is SNHLY and CDR2 is FYNNEI. The CDR3 has 16 amino acids. CDR3 sequence (DNA): TGTGCCAGCAGTCCCTTTCCCACAGGGGCCCCCCGGCCCCAGCATTTT. It codes for CASSPFPTGAPRPQHF.